This T cell receptor (beta chain) came from a study of radiation and T cells in renal cell carcinoma. The V end was cut by 0 bases, the J end by 0 bases, with 8 bases between. The germline gives CDR1 SGHTA, CDR2 FQGNSA. CDR3 length equals 15 residues. Treatment here: treatment-naive control, cytoreductive nephrectomy. Clones were read by immunoSEQ multiplex PCR, and TCRdb kept only the in-frame ones, dropping some. The table has fewer than 15,000 clones, around two thirds seen once. The sequence was collected from a woman older than 75 with renal cell carcinoma. The chain joins TRBV7-2 to TRBJ1-1, with a possible D match to TRBD1 (5 bases). Source: tumor tissue, taken from a patient whose treatment was nephrectomy without radiotherapy. This chain's CDR3 is CASSLAPGLNTEAFF. In DNA, the CDR3 is TGTGCCAGCAGCTTAGCCCCAGGGTTGAACACTGAAGCTTTCTTT. Drawing the rest from reference TRBV7-2 and TRBJ1-1, the complete variable domain is GAGVSQSPSNKVTEKGKDVELRCDPISGHTALYWYRQSLGQGLEFLIYFQGNSAPDKSGLPSDRFSAERTGGSVSTLTIQRTQQEDSAVYLCASSLAPGLNTEAFFGQGTRLTVV.